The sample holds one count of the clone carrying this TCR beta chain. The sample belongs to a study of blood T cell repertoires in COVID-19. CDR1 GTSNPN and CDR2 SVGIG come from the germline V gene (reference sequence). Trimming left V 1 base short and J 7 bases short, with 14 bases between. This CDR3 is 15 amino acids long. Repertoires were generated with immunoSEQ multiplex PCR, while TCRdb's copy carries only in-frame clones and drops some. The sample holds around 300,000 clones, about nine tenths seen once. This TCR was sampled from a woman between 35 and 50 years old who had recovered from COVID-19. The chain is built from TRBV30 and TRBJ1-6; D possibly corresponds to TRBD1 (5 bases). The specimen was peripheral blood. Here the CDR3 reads CAWSAGRGPNSPLHF. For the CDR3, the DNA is TGTGCCTGGAGTGCCGGGAGGGGCCCCAATTCACCCCTCCACTTT.